The rows below give T cell receptor beta chains drawn from one sample of a study of T cell responses to AZD1222 COVID-19 vaccine. The table came from immunoSEQ multiplex PCR; TCRdb's copy has only in-frame clones and leaves some out. The sample holds fewer than 100,000 clones, roughly 92% seen once. The material was peripheral blood, obtained on day 0 of AZD1222 vaccination. Receptor source: an adult in good health. Each CDR3 is given with its conserved first and last residue. The order of the fields is CDR3 length, J gene, D gene, V gene, clone size, CDR3 protein, CDR3 DNA. The D gene is left open where the match is weak. Size is stated for part of the rows, as once, few or many counts, or as a class when the clone is expanded.

16	TRBJ1-1	TRBD1	TRBV18	-	CASSPPGQPMNTEAFF	TGTGCCAGCTCACCACCGGGACAGCCTATGAACACTGAAGCTTTCTTT
15	TRBJ1-1	TRBD1	TRBV18	-	CASSPRDSSGTEAFF	TGTGCCAGCTCACCCAGGGACAGTTCGGGAACTGAAGCTTTCTTT
13	TRBJ1-2	-	TRBV4-1	-	CASSQLRSEGYTF	TGCGCCAGCAGCCAATTACGATCCGAGGGCTACACCTTC
12	TRBJ1-2	-	TRBV7-9	-	CASSSGIYGYTF	TGTGCCAGCAGCTCCGGAATCTATGGCTACACCTTC
16	TRBJ2-7	-	TRBV7-9	-	CASSLLPGQRMDEQYF	TGTGCCAGCAGCTTACTCCCGGGACAAAGGATGGACGAGCAGTACTTC
11	TRBJ1-1	-	TRBV5-8	-	CASNRRAEAFF	TGTGCCAGCAACCGAAGAGCTGAAGCTTTCTTT
18	TRBJ1-5	-	TRBV24-1	-	CATSDLTGGKGENQPQHF	TGTGCCACCAGTGATTTAACCGGGGGCAAGGGGGAAAATCAGCCCCAGCATTTT
15	TRBJ1-3	-	TRBV14	-	CASSQDSSSGNTIYF	TGTGCCAGCAGCCAAGATAGTAGTTCTGGAAACACCATATATTTT
12	TRBJ1-2	-	TRBV16	-	CASSPQGNGYTF	TGTGCCAGCAGCCCCCAGGGGAACGGCTACACCTTC
16	TRBJ2-7	TRBD1	TRBV15	-	CATSDRDRVIIYEQYF	TGTGCCACCAGCGACCGGGACAGGGTCATCATATACGAGCAGTACTTC
11	TRBJ2-7	-	TRBV14	-	CASSQWQPQYF	TGTGCCAGCAGCCAATGGCAGCCGCAGTACTTC
12	TRBJ2-4	-	TRBV9	once	CASSAGGGIQYF	TGTGCCAGCAGCGCGGGGGGCGGCATTCAGTACTTC
15	TRBJ1-2	TRBD1	TRBV27	-	CASSFRGRDNYGYTF	TGTGCCAGCAGTTTCAGGGGGCGGGATAACTATGGCTACACCTTC
16	TRBJ2-3	TRBD2	TRBV5-1	few	CASSLGLAASTDTQYF	TGCGCCAGCAGCTTGGGGCTAGCGGCTAGCACAGATACGCAGTATTTT
13	TRBJ1-2	-	TRBV28	once	CATKPGSNYGYTF	TGTGCCACCAAACCCGGATCTAACTATGGCTACACCTTC
15	TRBJ2-3	TRBD2	TRBV4-1	-	CASSQGAGGRDTQYF	TGCGCCAGCAGCCAAGGAGCGGGGGGGCGGGATACGCAGTATTTT
16	TRBJ2-7	TRBD2	TRBV7-6	-	CASSPPGGPSTYEQYF	TGTGCCAGCAGCCCGCCGGGGGGGCCGAGCACCTACGAGCAGTACTTC
14	TRBJ2-1	-	TRBV4-2	-	CASSQETWSEEQFF	TGTGCCAGCAGCCAAGAGACGTGGTCTGAGGAGCAGTTCTTC
16	TRBJ1-3	-	TRBV14	-	CASSQINRATGNTIYF	TGTGCCAGCAGCCAAATCAACAGGGCCACTGGAAACACCATATATTTT
15	TRBJ2-7	TRBD2	TRBV7-2	-	CASSLGTSGGYEQYF	TGTGCCAGCAGCTTAGGGACTAGCGGAGGCTACGAGCAGTACTTC
15	TRBJ1-3	-	TRBV9	-	CASTDGGSSGNTIYF	TGTGCCAGCACCGATGGTGGGAGCTCTGGAAACACCATATATTTT
17	TRBJ2-2	TRBD1	TRBV27	-	CASSLGTGTVYTGELFF	TGTGCCAGCAGTCTAGGGACCGGGACAGTTTACACCGGGGAGCTGTTTTTT